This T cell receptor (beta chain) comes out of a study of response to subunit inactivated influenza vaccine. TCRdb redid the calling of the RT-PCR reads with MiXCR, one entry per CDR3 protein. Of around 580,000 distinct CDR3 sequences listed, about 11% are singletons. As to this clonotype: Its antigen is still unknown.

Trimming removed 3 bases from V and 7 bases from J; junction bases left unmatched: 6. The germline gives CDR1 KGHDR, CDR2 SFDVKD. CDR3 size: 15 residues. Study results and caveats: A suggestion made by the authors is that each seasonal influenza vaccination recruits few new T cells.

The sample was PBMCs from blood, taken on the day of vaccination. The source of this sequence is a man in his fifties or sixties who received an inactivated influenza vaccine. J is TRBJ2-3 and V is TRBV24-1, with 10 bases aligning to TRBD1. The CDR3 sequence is CATSDPGQGLYTQYF. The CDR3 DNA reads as TGTGCCACCAGTGATCCGGGACAGGGGCTGTATACGCAGTATTTT.